The rows below give T cell receptor beta chains drawn from one sample of a study of T cell responses to AZD1222 COVID-19 vaccine. This table comes from immunoSEQ multiplex PCR, and its TCRdb copy is limited to in-frame clones, with some not included. Of 150,000 to 200,000 clones in the sample, 85% to 95% were seen once. Source: peripheral blood, taken 28 days after the second AZD1222 dose. The receptors were sampled from an adult who received the AZD1222 COVID-19 vaccine. CDR3s include the opening cysteine and the closing phenylalanine or tryptophan. Each record gives: V gene, CDR3 protein.

TRBV6-6,CASREGANTDTQYF
TRBV7-6,CASRGDYEQFF
TRBV3-1/TRBV3-2,CASSRGVRGEEKLFF
TRBV29-1,CSVCNPGNEAFF
TRBV6-1,CASSETGVTYGYTF
TRBV5-1,CASSSHSQGARGSPLHF
TRBV9,CASSVVAQRGEQFF
TRBV24-1,CATSDSLAQETQYF
TRBV7-2,CASSLAVAGGPETQYF
TRBV15,CATSRPTLGLNYGYTF
TRBV13,CASSSDRGFNEQFF
TRBV19,CASSPQGGTGGPGNEQFF
TRBV5-4,CASKSSYNSPLHF
TRBV15,CATSRDRLGSSGNTIYF
TRBV7-6,CASSLARVGGGDTQYF
TRBV18,CASSPLGSGNQPQHF
TRBV18,CASSPTEQGGEKLFF
TRBV21-1,CASSKACDRGLYGYTF
TRBV5-5,CASSTTQGAGGNTIYF
TRBV30,CAWSLTLVEGLFF
TRBV3-1/TRBV3-2,CASSQDLGPGANVLTF
TRBV11-2,CASSSDGETQYF
TRBV5-1,CASSKGQPMNTEAFF
TRBV7-2,CASSPVITEAFF
TRBV9,CASSARGSPSGNTIYF
TRBV5-1,CASSLAPGIEAFF
TRBV11-2,CASSVRLAGGETQYF
TRBV7-8,CASKTSGSYEQYF
TRBV21-1,CASSDRDRDRVTKLFF
TRBV30,CAWSFLDRELFF
TRBV28,CASRLAGLPSNEQFF
TRBV5-8,CASSFFVGPFEQYF
TRBV5-6,CASSLNWQGDYGYTF
TRBV7-9,CASSLFRGQTLGAEAFF
TRBV28,CASIEGVGTVEFYGYTF
TRBV5-1,CASSLAGAGHGYTF
TRBV7-2,CASSPTVGVDSPLHF
TRBV5-5,CASSLRGRDYEQYF
TRBV18,CASSRQGADTGELFF
TRBV19,CASKASGSWETQYF
TRBV4-3,CASSQEIRTGGTDTQYF
TRBV6-2/TRBV6-3,CASSLLAGVVNEQFF
TRBV21-1,CASSPRKGIHRGVGYGYTF
TRBV15,CAIYPRPSVFNSPLHF
TRBV7-2,CASSQTPQSSYEQYF
TRBV19,CASSTPGQGSETQYF
TRBV7-2,CASSLDFPEGYTF
TRBV25-1,CASSGLGGSNNEQFF
TRBV7-9,CASSLDGAGELFF